Presented here are 11 T cell receptor beta chains from one specimen sequenced in a study of T cell responses to AZD1222 COVID-19 vaccine. Assay: immunoSEQ multiplex PCR; the TCRdb copy retains only in-frame clones and omits some. The table shows 150,000 to 200,000 clones, with more than 80% occurring only once. The specimen was peripheral blood, collected on day 0 of AZD1222 vaccination. The source is an adult in good health.

The rearrangement joins TRBV5-1 to TRBJ1-5, with a possible D match to TRBD1 (5 bases). Germline CDR1 reads SGHRS; CDR2 reads YFSETQ. CDR3 size: 13 residues. V lost 5 bases to trimming and J lost 4 bases, with 10 bases between them. The CDR3 sequence is CASRRDGNQPQHF. Written as DNA, the CDR3 is TGCGCCAGCAGGAGGGACGGGAATCAGCCCCAGCATTTT. Filled out from reference TRBV5-1 and TRBJ1-5, the complete variable domain reads KAGVTQTPRYLIKTRGQQVTLSCSPISGHRSVSWYQQTPGQGLQFLFEYFSETQRNKGNFPGRFSGRQFSNSRSEMNVSTLELGDSALYLCASRRDGNQPQHFGDGTRLSIL.

The CDR3 is CASSPGQPSGLFEQYF. Written as DNA, the CDR3 is TGTGCCAGCTCACCAGGACAGCCCTCCGGGTTGTTCGAGCAGTACTTC. The chain has TRBV18 and TRBJ2-7; tentatively, D is TRBD1 (6 bases). This CDR3 has 16 amino acids. Per the germline V gene, CDR1 is KGHSH and CDR2 is LQKENI. The V and J ends lost 2 bases and 6 bases respectively, with 20 bases between them.

This clone was counted once. The chain couples TRBV11-2 to TRBJ1-1; D is perhaps TRBD1 (5 bases). V was pared by 3 bases and J by 7 bases, with 12 bases between. Germline CDR1 and CDR2: SGHAT and FQNNGV. The CDR3 is 13 amino acids. As DNA, the CDR3 is TGTGCCAGCAGCTTCTTGGAAGACAGTGAAGCTTTCTTT. Protein: CASSFLEDSEAFF.

V gene TRBV29-1 combines with J gene TRBJ1-2; D is possibly TRBD1 (5 bases). Trimming cost V 6 bases and J 5 bases, with 16 bases left between them. Looked up from germline, CDR1 is SQVTM and CDR2 is ANQGSEA. The length of the CDR3 is 13 residues. CDR3 loop: CSVGGERVYGYTF. The CDR3 bases are TGCAGCGTGGGGGGGGAAAGAGTGTATGGCTACACCTTC.

V gene TRBV19 combines with J gene TRBJ1-2; D is unresolved. CDR3 length: 15 amino acids. The germline V gene encodes CDR1 LNHDA and CDR2 SQIVND (reference sequence). Deletions cut 3 bases from V and 4 bases from J, with 15 bases between. In DNA form, the CDR3 reads TGTGCCAGTAGTATCCCGGGCCTCACTGGCTATGGCTACACCTTC. Protein sequence: CASSIPGLTGYGYTF.

This rearrangement joins TRBV12-3 or TRBV12-4 to TRBJ2-7; D call uncertain. V dropped 5 bases and J dropped 9 bases, with 17 bases sitting between them. The CDR3 spans 13 residues. The CDR3 region has the DNA TGTGCCAGCAGTCTGAACTCCTACGAGTGGCAGTACTTC. Amino acids: CASSLNSYEWQYF.

This clone was seen more than once but under ten times. V usage is TRBV10-3 and J usage is TRBJ2-4; D not certain. The CDR3 runs 16 residues. The ends were cut back, 0 bases at V and 0 bases at J, with 9 bases in the middle. Germline V gene data show CDR1 as ENHRY and CDR2 as SYGVKD. DNA for the CDR3: TGTGCCATCAGTGAGTCGACGGCAGGAGCCAAAAACATTCAGTACTTC. Translated: CAISESTAGAKNIQYF.

J is TRBJ1-6 and V is TRBV9; 7 bases are a match to TRBD1. Looked up from germline, CDR1 is SGDLS and CDR2 is YYNGEE. The CDR3 has 15 residues. The V segment lost 3 bases and the J segment 6 bases; nucleotides outside the gene matches: 6. The DNA for the CDR3 is TGTGCCAGCAGCGAAGGGGGCGCCGGTAATTCACCCCTCCACTTT. Residues: CASSEGGAGNSPLHF.

The genes are TRBV15 and TRBJ1-1; possibly TRBD1 for D (6 bases). Germline CDR1 and CDR2: LNHNV and YYDKDF (reference sequence). The length of the CDR3 is 15 residues. The V gene lost 1 base and the J gene lost 4 bases, with 13 bases spanning the gap. The CDR3 sequence: CATSRGGGAGTEAFF. CDR3 DNA: TGTGCCACCAGCAGAGGGGGGGGCGCGGGCACTGAAGCTTTCTTT.

The chain is built from TRBV7-6 and TRBJ2-7, with 8 bases fitting TRBD2. This CDR3 comprises 15 residues. CDR1 is SGHVS and CDR2 is FNYEAQ in the germline V gene. With 0 bases clipped from V and 6 bases from J, the junction kept 7 bases outside the gene matches. Here the CDR3 DNA reads TGTGCCAGCAGCTTAGCCGCGGGGGGTTTGGGCGAGCAGTACTTC. Amino acids: CASSLAAGGLGEQYF.

The chain joins TRBV2 to TRBJ2-3; TRBD1 agrees at 7 bases. Per the germline V gene, CDR1 is SNHLY and CDR2 is FYNNEI. V lost 4 bases, J lost 3 bases, and 7 bases stayed unmatched. The CDR3 length is 15 residues. In nucleotides, the CDR3 is TGTGCCAGCAGTGGACAGGGCACTATAACAGATACGCAGTATTTT. This sequence encodes CASSGQGTITDTQYF.